The sequence of this T cell receptor (beta chain) was determined in a study of blood T cell repertoires in COVID-19. Study context: From the United States, Italy and Spain came samples of acute and convalescent COVID-19. T cells, B-cell-depleted T cells, or PBMCs provided the cDNA or gDNA that served as material.

Per the original data handling: For nucleated cells, counts were estimated from reference gene primer amplification. Sequenced by immunoSEQ multiplex PCR; TCRdb stores in-frame clones only, minus some. The D gene and trimming were derived from the DNA, and the V and J assignments and clone size from that table. The repertoire consists of about 110,000 clones, with 89% occurring once and the leading ten covering approximately 4.9%. This CDR3 region has 15 residues. The V gene lost 5 bases and the J gene lost 4 bases, with 15 bases spanning the gap. Germline CDR1 SGHTA, CDR2 FQGNSA. Sequencing used peripheral blood. The clonotype originates from a middle-aged man with active or convalescent COVID-19. The V and J genes are TRBV7-2 and TRBJ1-5; TRBD1 might be the D (6 bases). CDR3: CASSGQPGPNQPQHF. DNA for the CDR3: TGTGCCAGCAGCGGACAGCCTGGCCCTAATCAGCCCCAGCATTTT. Variable domain in full (rest from reference TRBV7-2 and TRBJ1-5): GAGVSQSPSNKVTEKGKDVELRCDPISGHTALYWYRQSLGQGLEFLIYFQGNSAPDKSGLPSDRFSAERTGGSVSTLTIQRTQQEDSAVYLCASSGQPGPNQPQHFGDGTRLSIL.